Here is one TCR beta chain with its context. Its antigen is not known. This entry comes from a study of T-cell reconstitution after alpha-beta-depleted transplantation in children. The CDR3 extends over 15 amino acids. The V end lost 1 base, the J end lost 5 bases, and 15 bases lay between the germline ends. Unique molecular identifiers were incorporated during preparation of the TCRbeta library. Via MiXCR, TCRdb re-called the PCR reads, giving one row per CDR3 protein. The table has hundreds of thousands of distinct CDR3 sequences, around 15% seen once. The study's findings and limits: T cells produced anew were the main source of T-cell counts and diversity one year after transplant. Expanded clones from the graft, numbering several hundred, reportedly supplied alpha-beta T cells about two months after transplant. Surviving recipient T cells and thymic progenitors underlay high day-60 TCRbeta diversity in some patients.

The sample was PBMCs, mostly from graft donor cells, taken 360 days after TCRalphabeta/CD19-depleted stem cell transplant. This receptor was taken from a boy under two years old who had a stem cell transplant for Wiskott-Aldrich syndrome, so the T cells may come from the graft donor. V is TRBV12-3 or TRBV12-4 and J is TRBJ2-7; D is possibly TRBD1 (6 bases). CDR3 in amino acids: CASSLGRVRGNEQYF. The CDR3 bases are TGTGCCAGCAGTTTAGGTCGTGTCAGGGGAAACGAGCAGTACTTC.